The 15 T cell receptor beta chains below were found in one sample sequenced in a study of cytomegalovirus exposure and HLA in healthy donors. Repertoires were generated with immunoSEQ multiplex PCR, while TCRdb's copy carries only in-frame clones and drops some. The table shows some 260,000 clones, with roughly 88% occurring only once. Sequenced input: PBMCs. The source of these receptors is a woman aged 25 to 39 in good health and CMV-seronegative.

This clone has just one count. V and J are TRBV2 and TRBJ2-7, with no clear D. The CDR3 contains 12 residues. CDR1 is SNHLY, CDR2 FYNNEI, per germline. V lost 6 bases, J lost 9 bases, and 15 bases lay in between. CDR3 amino acids: CASSDLEVRQYF. CDR3 nucleotide sequence: TGTGCCAGCAGCGACCTCGAAGTCAGGCAGTACTTC.

The chain recombines TRBV7-8 with TRBJ2-3; unclear D gene. Germline CDR1 SGHVS, CDR2 FQNEAQ. The CDR3 loop spans 13 amino acids. The V end lost 0 bases, the J end lost 3 bases, and 4 bases lay between the germline ends. The CDR3 protein is CASSLARTDTQYF. CDR3 DNA sequence: TGTGCCAGCAGCTTAGCTAGAACAGATACGCAGTATTTT. Based on the CDR3 plus reference TRBV7-8 and TRBJ2-3, the full variable domain is GAGVSQSPRYKVAKRGQDVALRCDPISGHVSLFWYQQALGQGPEFLTYFQNEAQLDKSGLPSDRFFAERPEGSVSTLKIQRTQQEDSAVYLCASSLARTDTQYFGPGTRLTVL.

CDR3: CASRKAGTTYEQYF. The CDR3 region has the DNA TGTGCCAGTAGAAAAGCGGGTACTACCTACGAGCAGTACTTC. This sequence joins TRBV19 and TRBJ2-7; a weak D match, TRBD2 (6 bases). Trimming stripped 6 bases from V and 2 bases from J, with 14 bases between. CDR3 size: 14 residues. Germline CDR1 and CDR2: LNHDA and SQIVND (reference sequence).

The rearrangement uses TRBV5-4 and TRBJ2-3; 11 bases are a match to TRBD2. CDR1 and CDR2 (germline): SGHNT, YYREEE (reference sequence). V gave up 4 bases and J gave up 3 bases; unmatched junction bases: 7. The CDR3 extends over 16 amino acids. As DNA, the CDR3 is TGTGCCAGCAGCCCTGGACTAGCGGGCAGTACAGATACGCAGTATTTT. Amino acid sequence: CASSPGLAGSTDTQYF.

There are a few counts of this clone. This chain joins TRBV10-1 and TRBJ2-7, with 7 bases fitting TRBD1. Trimming at V came to 3 bases and at J to 1 base, leaving 15 bases not matched to a gene. The V gene's germline CDR1 is WNHNN and CDR2 SYGVQD (reference sequence). The length of the CDR3 is 18 residues. Here the CDR3 reads CASSDRDSYSLVSYEQYF. The DNA for the CDR3 is TGCGCCAGCAGTGACCGGGACAGCTACTCGTTGGTGTCCTACGAGCAGTACTTC.

The chain joins TRBV6-5 to TRBJ1-4; possible D gene TRBD1, 6 bases. CDR1 MNHEY and CDR2 SVGAGI come from the germline V gene. The V end lost 7 bases, the J end lost 5 bases, and 14 bases lay between the germline ends. The CDR3 has 14 amino acids. The CDR3 protein is CASICTGPNEKLFF. CDR3 DNA: TGTGCCAGCATATGTACAGGGCCGAATGAAAAACTGTTTTTT.

This clone was detected only once. CDR3 amino acids: CASSENREQGGGEQFF. In DNA, the CDR3 is TGTGCCAGCAGCGAGAACCGGGAGCAAGGCGGGGGTGAGCAGTTCTTC. J is TRBJ2-1 and V is TRBV13; 7 bases are a match to TRBD2. Trimming took 5 bases from V and 9 from J; bases not matched to a gene: 16. The V gene's germline CDR1 is PRHDT and CDR2 FYEKMQ (reference sequence). The CDR3 is made up of 16 amino acids.

The CDR3: CASSYEGQSGETQYF. DNA of the CDR3: TGTGCCAGCAGCTATGAGGGGCAGTCAGGAGAGACCCAGTACTTC. V gene TRBV7-9 combines with J gene TRBJ2-5; tentatively, D is TRBD1 or TRBD2 (5 bases each). The CDR3 contains 15 residues. Looked up from germline, CDR1 is SEHNR and CDR2 is FQNEAQ (reference sequence). Trimming cost V 4 bases and J 4 bases, with 16 bases left between them.

V and J are TRBV7-3 and TRBJ2-2, with a weak D call TRBD1 (5 bases). CDR3 length: 16 amino acids. The germline V and J ends were trimmed by 4 bases and 3 bases, with 15 bases remaining between them. CDR1 and CDR2 from the germline V gene are SGHTA and FQGTGA. CDR3 in amino acids: CASSSGHAPYTGELFF. DNA of the CDR3: TGTGCCAGCAGCTCCGGACACGCGCCTTACACCGGGGAGCTGTTTTTT.

This clone has only one observation. V and J are TRBV27 and TRBJ2-7; D gene ambiguous. The CDR3 totals 10 residues. Germline V gene data show CDR1 as MNHEY and CDR2 as SMNVEV (reference sequence). V gave up 2 bases and J gave up 5 bases, with 1 base separating them. In nucleotides, the CDR3 is TGTGCCAGCAGTTTACACGAGCAGTACTTC. It encodes CASSLHEQYF.

The chain couples TRBV5-5 to TRBJ1-2; 7 bases are shared with TRBD1. CDR3 length: 15 amino acids. Trimming took 2 bases from V and 2 from J; bases not matched to a gene: 6. Germline-derived CDR1 and CDR2 are SGHKS and YYEKEE (reference sequence). The CDR3 DNA reads TGTGCCAGCAGCTTTCCGGGACAGTACAACTATGGCTACACCTTC. This translates into CASSFPGQYNYGYTF. The full variable domain, its missing parts supplied by reference TRBV5-5 and TRBJ1-2, is DAGVTQSPTHLIKTRGQQVTLRCSPISGHKSVSWYQQVLGQGPQFIFQYYEKEERGRGNFPDRFSARQFPNYSSELNVNALLLGDSALYLCASSFPGQYNYGYTFGSGTRLTVV.

The chain combines TRBV28 with TRBJ2-2, with 7 bases matching TRBD1. Germline V gene lookup returns CDR1 MDHEN and CDR2 SYDVKM. The CDR3 is 19 amino acids. Unmatched junction bases numbered 21, after V lost 6 bases and J lost 5 bases. The CDR3 reads CASSQGSGKGAGGTGELFF. CDR3 nucleotide sequence: TGTGCCAGCAGCCAAGGGTCGGGGAAGGGGGCCGGCGGGACCGGGGAGCTGTTTTTT.

The gene calls are TRBV18 and TRBJ1-3; TRBD1 is a possible D gene (5 bases). Looked up from germline, CDR1 is KGHSH and CDR2 is LQKENI. Trimming cost V 0 bases and J 0 bases, with 9 bases left between them. CDR3 size: 16 residues. CDR3 DNA: TGTGCCAGCTCACCACCGGGGACCGCCTCTGGAAACACCATATATTTT. It is translated as CASSPPGTASGNTIYF.

J is TRBJ2-7 and V is TRBV9; possible D gene TRBD1, 6 bases. The V end lost 0 bases, the J end lost 4 bases, and 14 bases lay between the germline ends. The germline V gene encodes CDR1 SGDLS and CDR2 YYNGEE. CDR3 size: 15 residues. CDR3: CASSVGTAVGYEQYF. CDR3 nucleotide sequence: TGTGCCAGCAGCGTAGGGACAGCGGTGGGTTACGAGCAGTACTTC.

The chain carries TRBV7-9 and TRBJ2-7; D possibly corresponds to TRBD2 (6 bases). CDR3 length: 15 amino acids. Trimming left V 2 bases short and J 2 bases short, with 13 bases between. Germline CDR1 is SEHNR and CDR2 is FQNEAQ (reference sequence). The CDR3 region is CASSLRAGPTYEQYF. As DNA, the CDR3 is TGTGCCAGCAGCTTAAGGGCGGGACCAACCTACGAGCAGTACTTC.